A selection of T cell receptor beta chains follows, all from one sample in a study of blood T cell repertoires in COVID-19. The method was immunoSEQ multiplex PCR; TCRdb's version includes in-frame clones alone and lacks a portion of them. The sample yields 300,000 to 400,000 clones, about 91% seen once. Sequencing was performed on peripheral blood. These receptor sequences come from a man aged 25-45 years with COVID-19, enrolled during active disease. The conserved cysteine and the conserved F or W are not part of the CDR3 here. Fields, in order: CDR3 protein, V gene, J gene.

ASSFWTGLAKNIQY	TRBV19	TRBJ2-4
ASSQPGQSSYEQY	TRBV18	TRBJ2-7
ASRRQGDFSTEAF	TRBV6-4	TRBJ1-1
ASSVSGRGTGELF	TRBV9	TRBJ2-2
ASGRVTNYGYT	TRBV2	TRBJ1-2
ASSLTGVTYEQY	TRBV14	TRBJ2-7
ATSDLPGQGASGSYNEQF	TRBV24-1	TRBJ2-1
ASSLQSEIDEKLF	TRBV7-9	TRBJ1-4
ASSRDSYNSPLH	TRBV5-1	TRBJ1-6
ASSTRQVTDTQY	TRBV9	TRBJ2-3
ASSLSYSQETQY	TRBV27	TRBJ2-5
SVAGMETEAF	TRBV29-1	TRBJ1-1
ASSLPGLAFENIQY	TRBV11-2	TRBJ2-4
SVRLYLANYGYT	TRBV29-1	TRBJ1-2
ASSRTGGTYNEQF	TRBV19	TRBJ2-1
ASSLTATYNEQF	TRBV7-3	TRBJ2-1